This T cell receptor beta chain was recovered during a study of blood T cell repertoires in COVID-19. Study background: Some COVID-19 samples were acute and others convalescent; all came from the United States, Italy and Spain. From T cells, B-cell-depleted T cells, or PBMCs came the material, which was cDNA or gDNA.

There are 14 residues in the CDR3. Germline CDR1 reads LNHDA; CDR2 reads SQIVND (reference sequence). In the authors' workflow: Researchers report that nucleated cell counts were estimated from reference gene primer amplification. Here immunoSEQ multiplex PCR was the method, and the copy in TCRdb shows in-frame clones only, minus some. For V, J and clone size, that table is used; D and trimming come from the DNA. The repertoire holds 200,000 to 250,000 clones, with roughly 80% as singletons. This TCR was recovered from a woman of 80 years or more with acute or convalescent COVID-19. J is TRBJ2-3 and V is TRBV19; D may be TRBD2 (6 bases). The specimen sequenced was peripheral blood. The CDR3 sequence: CASRWRGAGDTQYF. For the CDR3, the DNA is TGTGCTTCCAGGTGGCGGGGCGCGGGAGATACGCAGTATTTT.